These T cell receptor beta chains were read from a single sample in a study of blood T cell repertoires in COVID-19. Here immunoSEQ multiplex PCR was the method, and the copy in TCRdb shows in-frame clones only, minus some. This table has approximately 250,000 clones, approximately 80% appearing once. The sample comprised peripheral blood. These receptors were taken from a man between 35 and 55 years old who had recovered from COVID-19. Each CDR3 is given with its conserved first and last residue. The D gene is left open where the match is weak. Some rows have no size entry. The others give once, few or many, or a class for an expanded clone.

>-|TRBD2|TRBJ2-5|TRBV10-3
TGTGCCATCAGTGATCCGGGACTAGCGGTTCAAGAGACCCAGTACTTC
CAISDPGLAVQETQYF
>-|-|TRBJ2-1|TRBV7-8
TGTGCCAGCAGCTTAGTCGCCGGGTACTACAATGAGCAGTTCTTC
CASSLVAGYYNEQFF
>once|TRBD1|TRBJ1-6|TRBV6-6
TGTGCCAGCTCCACAGGGGATTCACCCCTCCACTTT
CASSTGDSPLHF
>-|TRBD1|TRBJ2-7|TRBV6-1
TGTGCCAGCAGTGTTAGGCCGGGACAGGGTCCCCCCTACGAGCAGTACTTC
CASSVRPGQGPPYEQYF
>-|-|TRBJ1-5|TRBV5-6
TGTGCCAGCAGCCAAGGACAGAATCAGCCCCAGCATTTT
CASSQGQNQPQHF
>-|TRBD2|TRBJ2-1|TRBV6-5
TGTGCCAGCAGTTACATGGGACTAGCAGGCAATGAGCAGTTCTTC
CASSYMGLAGNEQFF
>once|-|TRBJ2-7|TRBV11-3
TGTGCCAGCAGCTTAGGTGGGCCCAGGGGTCGCGAGCAGTACTTC
CASSLGGPRGREQYF
>-|TRBD1|TRBJ2-7|TRBV7-2
TGTGCCAGCAGCTTCGACAGGGGTGGAATCTACGAGCAGTACTTC
CASSFDRGGIYEQYF
>-|-|TRBJ2-1|TRBV5-6
TGTGCCAGCAGCTTACCACCCTGGCGGGAAACCGACAATGAGCAGTTCTTC
CASSLPPWRETDNEQFF
>-|TRBD1|TRBJ1-1|TRBV27
TGTGCCAGCAGTAGGACGGCCGGGACAGGGCTTAGCACTGAAGCTTTCTTT
CASSRTAGTGLSTEAFF
>-|TRBD1|TRBJ2-7|TRBV6-2/TRBV6-3
TGTGCCAGCAGTATGCCGGGACAGGGGGGCCGCGAGCAGTACTTC
CASSMPGQGGREQYF
>-|-|TRBJ2-2|TRBV6-5
TGTGCCAGCAGAATACAGAGCACCGGGGAGCTGTTTTTT
CASRIQSTGELFF
>few|-|TRBJ1-1|TRBV6-4
TGTGCTAAAAAGGGCCGGGAAGGCACTGAAGCTTTCTTT
CAKKGREGTEAFF
>once|-|TRBJ1-5|TRBV5-3
TGTGCCAGAAGCTCCAATTTAGTAGTTTCGGATCAGCCCCAGCATTTT
CARSSNLVVSDQPQHF
>-|TRBD1|TRBJ1-1|TRBV12-3/TRBV12-4
TGTGCCAGCAGCCGCGACAGGGTCACTGAAGCTTTCTTT
CASSRDRVTEAFF
>-|TRBD2|TRBJ2-1|TRBV11-2
TGTGCCAGCAGCTTAGCGGGGGGGCATATCGACAATGAGCAGTTCTTC
CASSLAGGHIDNEQFF
>-|TRBD1|TRBJ1-5|TRBV19
TGTGCCAGTAGTGCAGGGGGGCTGGGGGACAATCAGCCCCAGCATTTT
CASSAGGLGDNQPQHF
>-|-|TRBJ2-7|TRBV7-2
TGTGCCAGCAACCCAATGGACAGCCCGTACGAGCAGTACTTC
CASNPMDSPYEQYF
>-|-|TRBJ1-1|TRBV18
TGTGCCAGCTCACCACGGCCGACCACAGGTGTGACCACTGAAGCTTTCTTT
CASSPRPTTGVTTEAFF
>-|TRBD1|TRBJ2-5|TRBV11-3
TGTGCCAGCAGCAAAATCAGACAGGGAGTAGGAGAGACCCAGTACTTC
CASSKIRQGVGETQYF
>-|TRBD2|TRBJ2-1|TRBV7-6
TGTGCCAGCAGCTGGTTGGGGAATAGCGGGGGGTACAATGAGCAGTTCTTC
CASSWLGNSGGYNEQFF
>once|-|TRBJ2-3|TRBV5-4
TGTGCCAGCTCTCTTAGACAGGAGATTAGCACAGATACGCAGTATTTT
CASSLRQEISTDTQYF
>-|-|TRBJ2-7|TRBV13
TGTGCCAGCAGCGTTCTAGCCTCACGGAACGAGCAGTACTTC
CASSVLASRNEQYF
>-|TRBD1|TRBJ2-2|TRBV7-9
TGTGCCAGCAGCTTATCGGACAGGGCTGGCACCGGGGAGCTGTTTTTT
CASSLSDRAGTGELFF
>-|TRBD1|TRBJ2-7|TRBV24-1
TGTGCCCCACGGATTCTGACCGGGACAGGGCGCTACGAGCAGTACTTC
CAPRILTGTGRYEQYF
>-|-|TRBJ2-3|TRBV30
TGTGCCTGGAGTCTAGGGGGAGATACGCAGTATTTT
CAWSLGGDTQYF
>-|TRBD1|TRBJ2-1|TRBV6-6
TGTGCCAGCAACCCAGGGGGCTCCTACAATGAGCAGTTCTTC
CASNPGGSYNEQFF
>-|-|TRBJ2-1|TRBV4-1
TGCGCCAGCAGCCAACTACTTGGTCTTCGTCGGGAGCAGTTCTTC
CASSQLLGLRREQFF
>-|-|TRBJ1-2|TRBV12-3/TRBV12-4
TGTGCCAGCAGTTTGGGGCAGGCCAGGAGCTACACCTTC
CASSLGQARSYTF
>once|TRBD2|TRBJ2-2|TRBV24-1
TGTGCCACCAGTGACACTAGCGGAGCGAACACCGGGGAGCTGTTTTTT
CATSDTSGANTGELFF
>-|-|TRBJ2-1|TRBV5-1
TGCGCCAGCAGACAGTGGGCCCATACCAATGAGCAGTTCTTC
CASRQWAHTNEQFF
>-|-|TRBJ1-5|TRBV30
TGTGCCTGGAGTGTACAGGGCCATCAGCCCCAGCATTTT
CAWSVQGHQPQHF
>-|-|TRBJ1-1|TRBV30
TGTGCCTGGAGGAGGGATGGTGGAGCTTTCTTT
CAWRRDGGAFF
>-|TRBD1|TRBJ2-1|TRBV7-6
TGTGCCAGCAGCATCGACAGGGGGGCCTACAATGAGCAGTTCTTC
CASSIDRGAYNEQFF
>-|TRBD2|TRBJ2-5|TRBV4-3
TGCGCCAGCAGCCAACAGCAGCGGACTAGCGGGGGTGAAGAGACCCAGTACTTC
CASSQQQRTSGGEETQYF
>-|-|TRBJ1-1|TRBV13
TGTGCCAGCAGCTTAGGTCCCGCGGGGACTGAAGCTTTCTTT
CASSLGPAGTEAFF
>-|TRBD1|TRBJ1-2|TRBV3-1/TRBV3-2
TGTGCCAGCAGCCCCCCCTCCCAGGGGGTCGAAGCAGGCTACACCTTC
CASSPPSQGVEAGYTF
>-|-|TRBJ1-5|TRBV5-6
TGTGCCAGCAGCTTGATGGCCGGCAATCAGCCCCAGCATTTT
CASSLMAGNQPQHF
>-|-|TRBJ2-2|TRBV19
TGTGCCAGTAGTATCGGCGGGGCGAACACCGGGGAGCTGTTTTTT
CASSIGGANTGELFF
>-|-|TRBJ2-3|TRBV5-4
TGTGCCAGCAGCTTGGAGCCCCGCCCGGATACGCAGTATTTT
CASSLEPRPDTQYF
>-|-|TRBJ2-5|TRBV9
TGTGCCAGCAGCCCACGCCCTGGCCCACTAGTCGGGGAGACCCAGTACTTC
CASSPRPGPLVGETQYF
>-|TRBD1|TRBJ2-5|TRBV7-2
TGTGCCAGCAGCTTAGCGGGACAGTTAGAGACCCAGTACTTC
CASSLAGQLETQYF
>-|TRBD2|TRBJ2-7|TRBV6-5
TGTGCCAGCAGTTACTCAACTAGCGGGTACTCCTACGAGCAGTACTTC
CASSYSTSGYSYEQYF